One and the same sample provided the 26 T cell receptor beta chains below, sequenced in a study of CD8 T cells in ankylosing spondylitis. TCRdb ran MiXCR on the 5' RACE reads and lists one entry per CDR3 protein. The data hold about 800,000 distinct CDR3 sequences, with 12% observed a single time. Study-wide results and caveats: A TCR beta motif made of under 10 highly homologous variants seemed typical of ankylosing spondylitis blood.

Which antigens these TCRs recognize remains unknown. Sequences were obtained from blood, either unsorted or a sorted T cell fraction (not recorded which). The receptors here all came from a male donor with ankylosing spondylitis.

This clonotype showed up just a few times. This sequence joins TRBV20-1 and TRBJ1-4, with no clear D. The CDR3 covers 12 residues. Trimming removed 6 bases from V and 8 bases from J, with 13 bases in between. Germline values: CDR1 DFQATT, CDR2 SNEGSKA (reference sequence). The CDR3 DNA reads as TGCAGTGCCGGACTGGGGTACGAAAAACTGTTTTTT. This translates into CSAGLGYEKLFF.

The CDR3 nucleotides are TGTGCCAGCAGCTTAGCGAGGCGACTAGACAATGAGCAGTTCTTC. It translates to CASSLARRLDNEQFF. The chain recombines TRBV7-9 with TRBJ2-1; possible D gene TRBD2, 6 bases. This CDR3 region has 15 residues. Between the trimmed V and J ends, which lost 0 bases and 5 bases, there was a span of 11 bases. Germline assignment: CDR1 SEHNR and CDR2 FQNEAQ (reference sequence).

In its sample, this clonotype was seen a few times. This rearrangement joins TRBV20-1 to TRBJ2-7; 7 bases are a match to TRBD1. The CDR3 covers 14 residues. V lost 2 bases and J lost 2; bases outside the gene matches: 6. Per germline, CDR1 DFQATT and CDR2 SNEGSKA (reference sequence). The CDR3 is CSARSGTATYEQYF. The DNA of the CDR3 is TGCAGTGCTAGATCCGGGACAGCAACCTACGAGCAGTACTTC.

This chain uses TRBV7-9 with TRBJ1-3; D unresolved. V dropped 2 bases and J dropped 0 bases, with 17 bases sitting between them. The CDR3 covers 18 residues. From germline, CDR1 is SEHNR and CDR2 FQNEAQ (reference sequence). CDR3 in DNA: TGTGCCAGCAGCTTAAAAGGATGGCCTTCGAGCTCTGGAAACACCATATATTTT. Amino acids: CASSLKGWPSSSGNTIYF.

V and J are TRBV3-1 and TRBJ2-1; possibly TRBD2 for D (5 bases). Germline V gives CDR1 LGHDT, CDR2 YNNKEL (reference sequence). The CDR3 covers 14 residues. V lost 8 bases to trimming and J lost 4 bases, with 15 bases between them. CDR3 nucleotide sequence: TGTGCCAGCCGGCGGGCAGCCACTTACAATGAGCAGTTCTTC. It is translated as CASRRAATYNEQFF.

The V gene is TRBV21-1, the J gene TRBJ2-7; whether TRBD1, the table's D call, matches the DNA was not checked. TRBV21-1 is annotated as a pseudogene. The CDR3 has 15 amino acids. CDR3 bases: TGTGCCAGCAGCAAAAGTCAGACAGGGGTGTACGAGCAGTACTTC. Its translation: CASSKSQTGVYEQYF.

This clonotype has a handful of counts. The rearrangement uses TRBV7-2 and TRBJ2-3; 10 nucleotides agree with TRBD2. After removal of 2 bases from V and 4 bases from J, the junction contained 9 bases not matched to a gene. CDR1 SGHTA and CDR2 FQGNSA come from the germline V gene. This CDR3 contains 17 residues. The CDR3 region has the DNA TGTGCCAGCAGCTTATTCTTGAGAGCGGGGGGGTCAGATACGCAGTATTTT. Residues: CASSLFLRAGGSDTQYF.

This chain connects TRBV28 to TRBJ2-3, with D tentatively TRBD1 (5 bases). Germline CDR1 and CDR2: MDHEN and SYDVKM. The CDR3 is made up of 11 amino acids. Trimming took off 7 bases at V and 5 bases at J, with 7 bases between the two ends. For the CDR3, the DNA is TGTGCCAGCAAAAGGGGAGATACGCAGTATTTT. Translating it yields CASKRGDTQYF.

V is TRBV24-1 and J is TRBJ2-3, with 9 bases fitting TRBD1. The CDR3 is made up of 15 amino acids. The germline gives CDR1 KGHDR, CDR2 SFDVKD. V shed 2 bases, J shed 6 bases, and the junction held 5 bases outside the gene matches. The CDR3 sequence is CATSDSGQGEDTQYF. The CDR3 bases are TGTGCCACCAGTGATTCGGGACAGGGCGAGGATACGCAGTATTTT.

This clonotype was picked up many times. The V gene is TRBV14, the J gene TRBJ1-1; D unresolved. The CDR3 covers 13 residues. With 1 base removed from V and 5 bases from J, the gap between germline ends came to 8 bases. CDR1 SGHDN and CDR2 FVKESK come from the germline V gene. CDR3 sequence (DNA): TGTGCCAGCAGCCAAGGGATCGGGACTGAAGCTTTCTTT. Its translation: CASSQGIGTEAFF.

This chain joins TRBV11-3 and TRBJ2-7; D is undetermined. Trimming left V 6 bases short and J 2 bases short, with 17 bases between. The CDR3 contains 15 residues. CDR1 and CDR2 (germline): SGHNT, YENEEA. CDR3 bases: TGTGCCAGCAGACCAAGGGTTAGCCATGCCTACGAGCAGTACTTC. Translating it yields CASRPRVSHAYEQYF.

Only a few counts were recorded for this clonotype. The V call is TRBV5-4, the J call TRBJ2-1; D might be TRBD2 (6 bases). V dropped 3 bases and J dropped 0 bases, with 10 bases sitting between them. Germline V CDR1 and CDR2: SGHNT, YYREEE (reference sequence). This CDR3 is 15 amino acids long. The CDR3 DNA reads as TGTGCCAGCAGCTGGGGGGTGGGCTCCTACAATGAGCAGTTCTTC. This codes for CASSWGVGSYNEQFF. Using reference TRBV5-4 and TRBJ2-1 for the parts outside the CDR3, the full variable domain is ETGVTQSPTHLIKTRGQQVTLRCSSQSGHNTVSWYQQALGQGPQFIFQYYREEENGRGNFPPRFSGLQFPNYSSELNVNALELDDSALYLCASSWGVGSYNEQFFGPGTRLTVL.

This rearrangement joins TRBV5-1 to TRBJ2-1; TRBD2 might be the D (6 bases). This CDR3 is built from 12 residues. The germline CDR1 and CDR2 sequences are SGHRS and YFSETQ. The V end lost 4 bases, the J end lost 10 bases, and 12 bases lay between the germline ends. In nucleotides, the CDR3 is TGCGCCAGCAGCCCCGGGGGTCGGGAGCAGTTCTTC. This codes for CASSPGGREQFF.

This clonotype has a count of ten or more. The V gene is TRBV29-1, the J gene TRBJ1-2; a weak D match, TRBD1 (6 bases). Trimming pared 4 bases from V and 6 bases from J, leaving 18 bases between. Germline lookup yields CDR1 SQVTM and CDR2 ANQGSEA. This CDR3 is built from 14 residues. CDR3 nucleotide sequence: TGCAGCGTTGGCCCCAGGGGCCATTTGGATGGCTACACCTTC. Residues: CSVGPRGHLDGYTF.

V gene TRBV11-1 combines with J gene TRBJ1-1; 8 positions agree with TRBD1. The CDR3 length is 18 residues. Trimming cost V 4 bases and J 4 bases; bases outside gene matches: 17. Per germline, CDR1 SGHAT and CDR2 FQDESV (reference sequence). CDR3 in DNA: TGTGCCAGCAGCTCACTGAAATGGGGCAGGGGGCGGTTCACTGAAGCTTTCTTT. This codes for CASSSLKWGRGRFTEAFF.

The chain has TRBV9 and TRBJ1-6; D is ambiguous. The CDR3 runs 15 residues. Germline V gives CDR1 SGDLS, CDR2 YYNGEE. V was cut by 0 bases and J by 5 bases, with 9 bases left in between. The CDR3 protein is CASSVGTSHNSPLHF. CDR3 DNA sequence: TGTGCCAGCAGCGTAGGGACTTCCCATAATTCACCCCTCCACTTT.

This sequence joins TRBV10-3 and TRBJ2-7; 10 bases fit TRBD2. This CDR3 is 14 amino acids long. Germline lookup yields CDR1 ENHRY and CDR2 SYGVKD. Trimming removed 10 bases from V and 4 bases from J; junction bases left unmatched: 10. CDR3: CATLAGEELYEQYF. The CDR3 coding sequence is TGTGCCACCCTAGCGGGAGAGGAATTATACGAGCAGTACTTC.

The sample holds a few counts of this clonotype. This chain uses TRBV6-6 with TRBJ2-2, with TRBD1 matching 7 bases. The CDR3 consists of 12 residues. CDR1 is MNHNY, CDR2 SVGAGI, per germline (reference sequence). The CDR3 reads CVSKGAQGELFF. The CDR3 region has the DNA TGTGTCTCAAAGGGGGCGCAGGGGGAGCTGTTTTTT.

The gene calls are TRBV20-1 and TRBJ2-7; the D gene is possibly TRBD1 (6 bases). The CDR3 runs 13 residues. V lost 5 bases and J 3 bases, leaving 14 bases between the germline ends. Germline lookup yields CDR1 DFQATT and CDR2 SNEGSKA (reference sequence). CDR3 sequence reads: CSAPGTLRYEQYF. DNA for the CDR3: TGCAGTGCTCCCGGGACACTTCGCTACGAGCAGTACTTC.

The rearrangement joins TRBV20-1 to TRBJ2-7; a weak D match, TRBD2 (5 bases). The V and J ends lost 5 bases and 5 bases respectively, with 13 bases between them. The CDR3 consists of 12 residues. Germline V gene sequence: CDR1 DFQATT, CDR2 SNEGSKA (reference sequence). CDR3 region: CSAAEGAHEQYF. For the CDR3, the DNA is TGCAGTGCTGCTGAGGGCGCCCACGAGCAGTACTTC.

The CDR3 coding sequence is TGTGCCAGCTCTAGGGGACGGTTACAAGAGACCCAGTACTTC. This gives the protein CASSRGRLQETQYF. The chain carries TRBV6-2 or TRBV6-3 and TRBJ2-5, with D perhaps given as TRBD1 or TRBD2 (5 bases each). Looked up from germline, CDR1 is MNHEY and CDR2 is SVGEGT. The CDR3 is 14 amino acids. Trimming left V 8 bases short and J 2 bases short, with 15 bases between.

The V gene is TRBV20-1, the J gene TRBJ2-1; 14 nucleotides line up with TRBD2. The germline gives CDR1 DFQATT, CDR2 SNEGSKA (reference sequence). The CDR3 has 14 amino acids. Trimming at V came to 3 bases and at J to 7 bases, leaving 2 bases not matched to a gene. CDR3 in DNA: TGCAGTGCTAGGAGGACTAGCGGGAGGAATGAGCAGTTCTTC. Its protein is CSARRTSGRNEQFF.

This chain connects TRBV5-6 to TRBJ2-3; tentative D call: TRBD2 (6 bases). The CDR3 loop spans 16 amino acids. Germline loops: CDR1 SGHDT, CDR2 YYEEEE. Trimming cost V 3 bases and J 4 bases, with 18 bases left between them. The CDR3 here is CASSYGALGGADTQYF. In DNA, the CDR3 is TGTGCCAGCAGCTATGGCGCTCTCGGGGGAGCAGATACGCAGTATTTT. Together with reference TRBV5-6 and TRBJ2-3, the CDR3 gives the full variable domain: DAGVTQSPTHLIKTRGQQVTLRCSPKSGHDTVSWYQQALGQGPQFIFQYYEEEERQRGNFPDRFSGHQFPNYSSELNVNALLLGDSALYLCASSYGALGGADTQYFGPGTRLTVL.

The rearrangement uses TRBV24-1 and TRBJ2-7, with 7 bases identical to TRBD1. This CDR3 is built from 15 residues. V shed 2 bases and J 4 bases; nucleotides not matched to a gene: 7. Per germline, CDR1 KGHDR and CDR2 SFDVKD. CDR3 in DNA: TGTGCCACCAGTGATTCGTCGGGACAGCCGTACGAGCAGTACTTC. As protein: CATSDSSGQPYEQYF.

This chain links TRBV6-4 with TRBJ2-2; D is tentatively TRBD1 or TRBD2 (6 bases each). The CDR3 has 17 amino acids. Germline CDR1 is MRHNA and CDR2 is SNTAGT. V was trimmed by 4 bases and J by 0 bases, leaving 15 bases between them. As DNA, the CDR3 is TGTGCCAGCAGTGCTCTAGGGGGGTCCGCGAACACCGGGGAGCTGTTTTTT. This encodes CASSALGGSANTGELFF.

This clonotype was seen only a few times. V gene TRBV20-1 combines with J gene TRBJ2-2; D possibly corresponds to TRBD1 (5 bases). CDR1 DFQATT and CDR2 SNEGSKA come from the germline V gene (reference sequence). The CDR3 loop spans 14 amino acids. Trimming left V 5 bases short and J 13 bases short, with 23 bases between. CDR3 sequence: CSASPDDLTAALFF. The CDR3 region has the DNA TGCAGTGCTTCTCCTGATGACCTGACAGCCGCGCTGTTTTTT.